The rows below give T cell receptor beta chains drawn from one sample of a study of shared clonotypes between healthy human individuals. Method: immunoSEQ multiplex PCR; TCRdb's copy keeps in-frame clones and lacks some. The profile shows 2 million to 2.5 million clones, approximately 94% of them singletons. Material for sequencing was naive CD4+ T cells sorted from blood. These TCRs come from a man aged 18 to 29 in good health. Each CDR3 is given with its conserved first and last residue. Clone size, where shown, is once, few, many, or a class for clones that have expanded.

cdr3_aa j_call v_call clone_size
CAISVLDGYTF TRBJ1-2 TRBV10-3 once
CASSLLPGITEAFF TRBJ1-1 TRBV5-1 few
CASSGTQNTGELFF TRBJ2-2 TRBV6-1 .
CASSEMGTTGAGELFF TRBJ2-2 TRBV6-1 .
CASSYRTGGRTNEKLFF TRBJ1-4 TRBV5-1 .
CASSPDGGVRQPQHF TRBJ1-5 TRBV5-1 .
CASSVGQGAQNSPLHF TRBJ1-6 TRBV9 .
CRRTGIGPSTDTQYF TRBJ2-3 TRBV29-1 .
CASSEDRSSNEKLFF TRBJ1-4 TRBV2 .
CASSYSFLANAEQYF TRBJ2-7 TRBV6-6 .
CASRGDSWAKNIQYF TRBJ2-4 TRBV2 .
CSARSLTEAFF TRBJ1-1 TRBV20-1 .